Each of the 15 T cell receptor beta chains below was sequenced from the same sample in a study of T cells in Graves' hyperthyroidism and ophthalmopathy. TCR beta CDR3 regions were amplified from RNA. First-round RT-PCR with HTBI primers amplified the TCR CDR3 region. A single record per CDR3 protein comes from TCRdb applying MiXCR to the multiplex PCR reads. This sample has about 640,000 distinct CDR3 sequences, with roughly 15% found just once. Input material: blood. The origin of the receptors is a woman in her forties or fifties with Graves' ophthalmopathy.

In its sample, this clonotype was seen many times. The chain has TRBV6-6 and TRBJ2-1; D is uncertain. This CDR3 is 16 amino acids long. Germline V gene sequence: CDR1 MNHNY, CDR2 SVGAGI (reference sequence). The ends were cut back, 1 base at V and 4 bases at J, with 14 bases in the middle. The CDR3 DNA reads as TGTGCCAGCAGTTACTGGAACCCCGGGCCTTACAATGAGCAGTTCTTC. Protein sequence: CASSYWNPGPYNEQFF.

In its sample, this clonotype was seen a few times. V is TRBV19 and J is TRBJ1-6; 10 bases agree with TRBD1. With V trimmed by 5 bases and J by 10 bases, 11 bases remained unmatched. There are 16 residues in the CDR3. Germline CDR1 LNHDA, CDR2 SQIVND (reference sequence). This CDR3 is CASSPRPGQGLSPLHF. The CDR3 DNA reads TGTGCCAGTAGTCCTCGCCCGGGACAGGGGTTATCACCCCTCCACTTT.

There are many counts of this clonotype. The chain carries TRBV7-8 and TRBJ1-5; no definite D call. Trimming pared 3 bases from V and 4 bases from J, leaving 7 bases between. The CDR3 contains 13 residues. Germline values: CDR1 SGHVS, CDR2 FQNEAQ. The CDR3 loop is CASSFSPNQPQHF. As DNA, the CDR3 is TGTGCCAGCAGCTTTAGCCCAAATCAGCCCCAGCATTTT.

This clonotype was detected many times. V and J are TRBV6-1 and TRBJ1-2; no definite D call. The CDR3 totals 14 residues. Germline V CDR1 and CDR2: MNHNS, SASEGT. Trimming took off 3 bases at V and 4 bases at J, with 12 bases between the two ends. CDR3 coding DNA: TGTGCCAGCAGTGAGATAGGGCCGACCTATGGCTACACCTTC. It codes for CASSEIGPTYGYTF.

This clonotype was seen only a few times. The rearrangement joins TRBV5-1 to TRBJ2-2, with D uncertain. Germline CDR1 is SGHRS and CDR2 is YFSETQ. The CDR3 is made up of 13 amino acids. V was cut by 0 bases and J by 4 bases, with 4 bases left in between. The CDR3 DNA is TGCGCCAGCAGCTTGGCGTTCACCGGGGAGCTGTTTTTT. Its translation is CASSLAFTGELFF.

This clonotype has a count of ten or more. The V call is TRBV5-1, the J call TRBJ2-7; perhaps TRBD1 as D (5 bases). Trimming cost V 3 bases and J 5 bases, with 15 bases left between them. Germline CDR1 is SGHRS and CDR2 is YFSETQ. This CDR3 spans 14 amino acids. The CDR3 reads CASSSSDSTDEQYF. The CDR3 DNA follows: TGCGCCAGCAGCTCATCCGACAGTACCGACGAGCAGTACTTC. The variable domain in full, completed from reference TRBV5-1 and TRBJ2-7, reads KAGVTQTPRYLIKTRGQQVTLSCSPISGHRSVSWYQQTPGQGLQFLFEYFSETQRNKGNFPGRFSGRQFSNSRSEMNVSTLELGDSALYLCASSSSDSTDEQYFGPGTRLTVT.

Many counts were recorded for this clonotype. The gene calls are TRBV20-1 and TRBJ2-1; D call uncertain. The CDR3 runs 15 residues. Trimming took 4 bases from V and 1 from J, leaving 14 bases between them. CDR1 DFQATT and CDR2 SNEGSKA come from the germline V gene (reference sequence). The CDR3 reads CSATDPPGSYNEQFF. CDR3 nucleotide sequence: TGCAGTGCTACAGACCCCCCAGGTTCCTACAATGAGCAGTTCTTC.

V usage is TRBV27 and J usage is TRBJ2-1; weak D call: TRBD2 (6 bases). V was pared by 5 bases and J by 0 bases, with 11 bases between. Germline V gives CDR1 MNHEY, CDR2 SMNVEV (reference sequence). The CDR3 is made up of 15 amino acids. CDR3 amino acids: CASSESGYSYNEQFF. The CDR3 DNA is TGTGCCAGCAGTGAGAGCGGGTACTCCTACAATGAGCAGTTCTTC.

In its sample, this clonotype was seen many times. This chain joins TRBV28 and TRBJ1-2; no clear D gene. Germline values: CDR1 MDHEN, CDR2 SYDVKM. Trimming removed 4 bases from V and 0 bases from J, with 9 bases in between. The CDR3 has 14 amino acids. Written as DNA, the CDR3 is TGTGCCAGCAGTTACGGAGAATCTAACTATGGCTACACCTTC. Amino acid sequence: CASSYGESNYGYTF.

The chain has TRBV7-2 and TRBJ2-6; 7 bases line up with TRBD2. This CDR3 region has 16 residues. V was clipped by 7 bases and J by 0 bases; unmatched bases: 6. CDR1 is SGHTA and CDR2 is FQGNSA in the germline V gene. CDR3 nucleotides: TGTGCCAGCACCCGAGCGGGGAGCTCTGGGGCCAACGTCCTGACTTTC. As protein: CASTRAGSSGANVLTF.

This clonotype was recorded many times. This chain links TRBV7-9 with TRBJ2-7; D is unclear. Deletions cut 3 bases from V and 2 bases from J, with 14 bases between. This CDR3 comprises 15 residues. Germline V lookup: CDR1 SEHNR, CDR2 FQNEAQ (reference sequence). As DNA, the CDR3 is TGTGCCAGCAGCTTCAATCGACAAGGGCCCTACGAGCAGTACTTC. Translation: CASSFNRQGPYEQYF. Using reference TRBV7-9 and TRBJ2-7 for the parts outside the CDR3, the full variable domain is DTGVSQNPRHKITKRGQNVTFRCDPISEHNRLYWYRQTLGQGPEFLTYFQNEAQLEKSRLLSDRFSAERPKGSFSTLEIQRTEQGDSAMYLCASSFNRQGPYEQYFGPGTRLTVT.

This clonotype has just a few counts. The chain is built from TRBV25-1 and TRBJ1-5; D gene uncertain. The V gene lost 4 bases and the J gene lost 2 bases, with 12 bases spanning the gap. The CDR3 contains 15 residues. Germline CDR1 MGHDK, CDR2 SYGVNS. CDR3 in DNA: TGTGCCAGCAGTGCACGATCGGGAGGCAATCAGCCCCAGCATTTT. This codes for CASSARSGGNQPQHF.

This clonotype was observed many times. The chain's CDR3 is CASSPTSGSDRETQYF. The CDR3 DNA is TGCGCCAGCAGCCCCACTAGCGGGAGCGACCGAGAGACCCAGTACTTC. J is TRBJ2-5 and V is TRBV5-1; 11 bases are shared with TRBD2. This CDR3 is 16 amino acids long. Trimming took 4 bases from V and 4 from J; bases not matched to a gene: 9. Germline CDR1 and CDR2: SGHRS and YFSETQ.

The sample holds a few counts of this clonotype. This chain joins TRBV30 and TRBJ2-2; 14 positions agree with TRBD2. From germline, CDR1 is GTSNPN and CDR2 SVGIG (reference sequence). Germline trimming cut 2 bases from V and 7 bases from J; bases unmatched to any gene: 9. The CDR3 spans 17 residues. CDR3: CAWSLRLAGGPGGELFF. In nucleotides, the CDR3 is TGTGCCTGGAGTCTTCGACTAGCGGGAGGGCCGGGCGGGGAGCTGTTTTTT.

The J gene is TRBJ2-1, the V gene TRBV3-1, with TRBD2 as a possible D gene (6 bases). The CDR3 is 15 residues long. Between the trimmed V and J ends, which lost 4 bases and 7 bases, there was a span of 17 bases. Per the germline V gene, CDR1 is LGHDT and CDR2 is YNNKEL (reference sequence). CDR3 amino acids: CASSRLGGSGNEQFF. The CDR3 coding sequence is TGTGCCAGCAGCCGTCTGGGGGGATCCGGAAATGAGCAGTTCTTC.